This T cell receptor (beta chain) was captured in a study of T cells after somatic rescue of genetic block. Generated by immunoSEQ multiplex PCR, the TCRdb table keeps only in-frame clones and is missing some. The data contain tens of thousands of clones, 85% to 90% of them singletons. V shed 2 bases and J 5 bases; nucleotides not matched to a gene: 17. Per germline, CDR1 MDHEN and CDR2 SYDVKM. This CDR3 contains 18 residues. The specimen sequenced was peripheral blood mononuclear cells (PBMCs). This clonotype originated in a woman aged 18-29 years. The rearrangement joins TRBV28 to TRBJ2-5; TRBD2 aligns across 7 bases. The CDR3 DNA is TGTGCCAGCAGTTTACTACTAGCGTTAGGCCCAAGTCGGGAGACCCAGTACTTC. Its translation is CASSLLLALGPSRETQYF.